This TCR beta chain was sequenced in a study of T cells in Graves' hyperthyroidism and ophthalmopathy. Using RNA transcripts as the source, TCR beta CDR3 regions were amplified. The HTBI primer set served for first-round RT-PCR of the TCR CDR3. TCRdb re-called the multiplex PCR reads with MiXCR, one entry per CDR3 protein. The sample shows some 500,000 distinct CDR3 sequences, around 15% of them seen only once. The CDR3 covers 15 residues. Trimming removed 6 bases at V and 1 base at J, with 15 bases between. Germline-derived CDR1 and CDR2 are KGHSH and LQKENI. This clonotype has just a few counts. The TCR was taken from a woman between 18 and 29 years old with Graves' hyperthyroidism. The rearrangement links TRBV18 to TRBJ1-1, with D possibly TRBD1 on 5 matching bases. Sequenced sample: blood. The CDR3 DNA reads as TGTGCCAGCTCCCCCGGGGGTAAGGGGAACACTGAAGCTTTCTTT. Its protein is CASSPGGKGNTEAFF.